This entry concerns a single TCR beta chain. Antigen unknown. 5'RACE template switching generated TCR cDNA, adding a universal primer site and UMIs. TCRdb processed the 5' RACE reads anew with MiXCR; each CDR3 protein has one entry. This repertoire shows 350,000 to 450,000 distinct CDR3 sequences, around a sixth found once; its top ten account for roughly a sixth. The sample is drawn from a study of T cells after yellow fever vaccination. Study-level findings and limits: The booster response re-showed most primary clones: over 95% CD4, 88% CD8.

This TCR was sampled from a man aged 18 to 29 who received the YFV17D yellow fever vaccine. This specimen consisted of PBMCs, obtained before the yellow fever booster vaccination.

For the CDR3, the DNA is TGTGCCAGCAGCCAAGATGTTGGGAAAGCCAAAAACATTCAGTACTTC. This sequence encodes CASSQDVGKAKNIQYF. The chain is built from TRBV4-2 and TRBJ2-4; no definite D call. CDR1 is LGHNA and CDR2 is YNFKEQ in the germline V gene. The CDR3 has 16 amino acids. V was trimmed by 0 bases and J by 0 bases, leaving 9 bases between them.